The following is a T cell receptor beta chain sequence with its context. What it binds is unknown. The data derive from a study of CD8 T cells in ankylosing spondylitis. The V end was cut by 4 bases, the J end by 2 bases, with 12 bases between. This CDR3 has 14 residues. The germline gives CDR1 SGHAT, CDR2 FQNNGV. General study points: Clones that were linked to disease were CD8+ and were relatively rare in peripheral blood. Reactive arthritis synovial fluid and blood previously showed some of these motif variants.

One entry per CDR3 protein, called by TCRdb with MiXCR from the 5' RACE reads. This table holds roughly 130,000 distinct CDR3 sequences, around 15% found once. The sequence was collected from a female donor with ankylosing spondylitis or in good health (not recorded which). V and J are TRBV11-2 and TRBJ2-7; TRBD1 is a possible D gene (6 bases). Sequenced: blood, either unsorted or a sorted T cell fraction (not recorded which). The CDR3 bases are TGTGCCAGCAGCTCCCGGACAGAGACCTACGAGCAGTACTTC. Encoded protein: CASSSRTETYEQYF.